The entry below gives a single TCR beta chain sequence along with its context. Its antigen remains unidentified. This record belongs to a study of T cell repertoires in cytomegalovirus infection. As for the study in general: Indications of both CMV infection and matching HLA type were provided by public TCR beta signatures.

TCRdb fed the reads into MiXCR, producing one record per CDR3 protein. This table has hundreds of thousands of distinct CDR3 sequences, more than 25% appearing once. The receptor was isolated from a human donor in good health (CMV status not recorded). Some clones in this sample may be carry-over from other donors' samples. The sequences come from cultured CD8+ T cells from PBMCs, collected from culture after CMV antigen stimulation.

The chain's CDR3 is CATSTPVGVNTEAFF. Written as DNA, the CDR3 is TGTGCCACCAGCACCCCAGTTGGGGTGAACACTGAAGCTTTCTTT. V usage is TRBV15 and J usage is TRBJ1-1; unclear D gene. Germline CDR1 and CDR2: LNHNV and YYDKDF (reference sequence). V was trimmed by 4 bases and J by 0 bases, leaving 12 bases between them. The CDR3 sequence is 15 residues long.